The 7 T cell receptor beta chains in this list originate from one sample, sequenced in a study of T-cell memory formation after mild COVID-19. TCRdb fed the 5' RACE reads into MiXCR, producing one record per CDR3 protein. The data hold approximately 300,000 distinct CDR3 sequences, with 15% to 20% observed a single time. The sample was PBMCs or a T cell subset sorted from them (not recorded which). These receptors all come from a man aged 18 to 30 who had mild COVID-19 (a few samples of this study predate the infection). Cell type and time point are not known.

The rearrangement joins TRBV2 to TRBJ1-1; 7 bases agree with TRBD1. The V gene's germline CDR1 is SNHLY and CDR2 FYNNEI. This CDR3 is 14 amino acids long. After removal of 3 bases from V and 6 bases from J, the junction contained 7 bases not matched to a gene. CDR3 amino acids: CASSDGRGWAEAFF. The CDR3 coding sequence is TGTGCCAGCAGTGATGGCAGGGGGTGGGCTGAAGCTTTCTTT.

This clonotype has only one observation. The J gene is TRBJ2-2, the V gene TRBV9; the match to TRBD1 covers 8 bases. The CDR3 is 14 amino acids. CDR1 and CDR2 from the germline V gene are SGDLS and YYNGEE. V lost 4 bases, J lost 6 bases, and 5 bases stayed unmatched. The CDR3 DNA is TGTGCCAGCAGCCCAGACAGGGGCCCCGGGGAGCTGTTTTTT. Protein product: CASSPDRGPGELFF.

The chain links TRBV28 to TRBJ2-7; no definite D call. The CDR3 is 15 amino acids. V dropped 5 bases and J dropped 4 bases, with 18 bases sitting between them. Germline CDR1 MDHEN, CDR2 SYDVKM. DNA for the CDR3: TGTGCCAGCAGTCCCGGTGGAGAACGACAATACGAGCAGTACGTC. This encodes CASSPGGERQYEQYV.

The chain employs TRBV4-2 and TRBJ2-3; 9 nucleotides agree with TRBD2. Germline CDR1 LGHNA, CDR2 YNFKEQ. This CDR3 is 18 amino acids long. V gave up 0 bases and J gave up 2 bases; unmatched junction bases: 9. The CDR3 region has the DNA TGTGCCAGCAGCCAAGAGGGGCCGGGACTAGCACTCACAGATACGCAGTATTTT. This encodes CASSQEGPGLALTDTQYF.

This clonotype was recorded a few times. This chain connects TRBV7-2 to TRBJ2-1, with D tentatively TRBD1 (5 bases). The CDR3 length is 13 residues. The germline V gene has CDR1 SGHTA and CDR2 FQGNSA. Trimming took off 2 bases at V and 8 bases at J, with 10 bases between the two ends. CDR3 in DNA: TGTGCCAGCAGCTTAAAGGGGATCGATGAGCAGTTCTTC. It yields the protein CASSLKGIDEQFF.

This clonotype was observed a single time. The chain recombines TRBV5-1 with TRBJ2-3, with TRBD1 matching 8 bases. V lost 3 bases, J lost 2 bases, and 5 bases stayed unmatched. The CDR3 runs 15 residues. Germline loops: CDR1 SGHRS, CDR2 YFSETQ. DNA of the CDR3: TGCGCCAGCAGCTACAGGACAGGGCCCACAGATACGCAGTATTTT. Translation: CASSYRTGPTDTQYF.

This clonotype appeared many times. CDR3 bases: TGCGCCAGCAGCCAAGGCCCGGACTTATACGAGCAGTACTTC. Translated, it gives CASSQGPDLYEQYF. The V and J genes are TRBV4-1 and TRBJ2-7; D possibly corresponds to TRBD2 (5 bases). The CDR3 length is 14 residues. V shed 1 base and J shed 4 bases, with 11 bases lying between them. CDR1 and CDR2 from the germline V gene are MGHRA and YSYEKL.